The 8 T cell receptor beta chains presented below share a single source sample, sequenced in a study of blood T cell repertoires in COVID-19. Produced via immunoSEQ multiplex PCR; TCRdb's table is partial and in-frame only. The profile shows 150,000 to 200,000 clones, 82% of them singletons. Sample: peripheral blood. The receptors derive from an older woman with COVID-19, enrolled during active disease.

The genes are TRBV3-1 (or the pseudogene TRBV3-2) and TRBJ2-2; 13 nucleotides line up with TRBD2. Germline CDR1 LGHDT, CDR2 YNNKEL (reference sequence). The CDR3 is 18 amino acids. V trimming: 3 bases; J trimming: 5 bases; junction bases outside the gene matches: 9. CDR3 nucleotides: TGTGCCAGCAGCCAGAGACTAGCGGGGGGCAGAGTAACCGGGGAGCTGTTTTTT. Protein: CASSQRLAGGRVTGELFF.

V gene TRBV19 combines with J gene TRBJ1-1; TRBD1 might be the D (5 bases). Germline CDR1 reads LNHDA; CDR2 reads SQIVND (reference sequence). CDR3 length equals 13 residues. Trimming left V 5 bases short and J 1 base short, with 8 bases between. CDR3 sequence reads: CASSSTGNTEAFF. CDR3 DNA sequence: TGTGCCAGTAGTTCCACAGGGAACACTGAAGCTTTCTTT.

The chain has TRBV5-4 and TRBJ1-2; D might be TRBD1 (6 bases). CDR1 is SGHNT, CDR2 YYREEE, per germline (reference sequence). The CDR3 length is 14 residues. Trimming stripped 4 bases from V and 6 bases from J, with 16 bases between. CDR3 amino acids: CASSVRQGWDGYTF. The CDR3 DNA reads TGTGCCAGCAGCGTGAGGCAGGGGTGGGATGGCTACACCTTC.

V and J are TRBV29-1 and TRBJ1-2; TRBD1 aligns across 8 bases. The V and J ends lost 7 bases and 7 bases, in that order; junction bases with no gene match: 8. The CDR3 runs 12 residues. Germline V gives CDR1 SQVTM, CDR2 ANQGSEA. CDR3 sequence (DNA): TGCAGCGCCTTGACAGGGGAGGGTGGCTACACCTTC. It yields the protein CSALTGEGGYTF. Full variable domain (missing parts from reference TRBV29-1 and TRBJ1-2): SAVISQKPSRDICQRGTSLTIQCQVDSQVTMMFWYRQQPGQSLTLIATANQGSEATYESGFVIDKFPISRPNLTFSTLTVSNMSPEDSSIYLCSALTGEGGYTFGSGTRLTVV.

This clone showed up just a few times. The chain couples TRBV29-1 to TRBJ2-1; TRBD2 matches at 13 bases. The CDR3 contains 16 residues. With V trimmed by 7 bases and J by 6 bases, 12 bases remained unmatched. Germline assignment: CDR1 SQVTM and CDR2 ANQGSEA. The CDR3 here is CSADRPGTSGVNEQFF. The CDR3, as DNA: TGCAGCGCCGACAGACCCGGGACTAGCGGGGTCAATGAGCAGTTCTTC.

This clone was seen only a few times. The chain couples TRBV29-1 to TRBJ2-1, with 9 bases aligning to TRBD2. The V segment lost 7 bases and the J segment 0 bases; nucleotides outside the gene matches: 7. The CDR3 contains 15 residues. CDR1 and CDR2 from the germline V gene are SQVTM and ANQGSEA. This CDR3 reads CSGRLAVSSYNEQFF. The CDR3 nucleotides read TGCAGCGGGAGACTAGCGGTGTCCTCCTACAATGAGCAGTTCTTC.

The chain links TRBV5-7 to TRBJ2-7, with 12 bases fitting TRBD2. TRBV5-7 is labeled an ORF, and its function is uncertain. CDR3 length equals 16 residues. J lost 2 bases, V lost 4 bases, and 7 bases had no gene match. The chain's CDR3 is CASSILAGGRAYEQYF. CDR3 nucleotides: TGTGCCAGCAGCATCCTAGCGGGAGGGAGGGCCTACGAGCAGTACTTC.

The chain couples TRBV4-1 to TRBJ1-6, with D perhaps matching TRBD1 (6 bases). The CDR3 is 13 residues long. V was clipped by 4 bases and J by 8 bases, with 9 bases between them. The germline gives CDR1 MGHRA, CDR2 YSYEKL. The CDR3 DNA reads TGCGCCAGCAGCCGGAACAGGGATTCACCCCTCCACTTT. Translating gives CASSRNRDSPLHF.